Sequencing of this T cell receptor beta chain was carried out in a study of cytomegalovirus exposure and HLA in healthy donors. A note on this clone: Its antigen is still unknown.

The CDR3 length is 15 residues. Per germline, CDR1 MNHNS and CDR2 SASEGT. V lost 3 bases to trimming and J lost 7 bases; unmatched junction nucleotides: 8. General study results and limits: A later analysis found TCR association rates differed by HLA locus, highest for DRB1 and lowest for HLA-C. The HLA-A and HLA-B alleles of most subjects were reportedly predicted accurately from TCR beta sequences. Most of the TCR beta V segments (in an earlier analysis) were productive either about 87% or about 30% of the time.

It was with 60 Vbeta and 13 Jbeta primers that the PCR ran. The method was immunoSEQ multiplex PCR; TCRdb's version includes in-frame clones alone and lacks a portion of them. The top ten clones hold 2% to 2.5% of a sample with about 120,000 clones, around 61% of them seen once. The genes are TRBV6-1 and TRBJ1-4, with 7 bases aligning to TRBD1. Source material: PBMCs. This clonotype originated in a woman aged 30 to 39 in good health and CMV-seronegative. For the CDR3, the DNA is TGTGCCAGCAGTGAGAGACAGGGCGTTGGTGAAAAACTGTTTTTT. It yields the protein CASSERQGVGEKLFF.